Listed below are T cell receptor beta chains from one sample, sequenced in a study of cytomegalovirus exposure and HLA in healthy donors. TCRdb keeps only in-frame clones here, not all; method: immunoSEQ multiplex PCR. The table lists 80,000 to 100,000 clones, 80% of them singletons, with 7.3% in the top ten. Source material: PBMCs. These receptors originate from a man aged 25-45 years in good health and CMV-seronegative. CDR3s include the opening cysteine and the closing phenylalanine or tryptophan. The order of the fields is clone size, J gene, D gene, V gene, CDR3 protein, CDR3 DNA. A D gene is named only where the DNA matches it firmly. Size is omitted from some rows. Given values are once, few, many or a class for expanded clones.

once	TRBJ1-1	NA	TRBV7-2	CASSLVGEAFF	TGTGCCAGCAGCTTAGTCGGGGAAGCTTTCTTT
NA	TRBJ2-3	TRBD2	TRBV19	CASSTSGVSTDTQYF	TGTGCCAGTAGTACGAGCGGGGTAAGCACAGATACGCAGTATTTT
NA	TRBJ2-7	NA	TRBV4-2	CASSPRGGAGNEQYF	TGTGCCAGCAGCCCTCGAGGAGGGGCCGGGAACGAGCAGTACTTC
NA	TRBJ2-5	NA	TRBV9	CASSLRGQETQYF	TGTGCCAGCAGCCTACGGGGCCAAGAGACCCAGTACTTC
NA	TRBJ2-7	TRBD2	TRBV30	CAWSGSSGGYYEQYF	TGTGCCTGGAGTGGTAGTAGCGGGGGCTATTACGAGCAGTACTTC
NA	TRBJ2-7	TRBD1	TRBV15	CATRPDRSSYEQYF	TGTGCCACCAGACCGGACAGGAGCTCCTACGAGCAGTACTTC
NA	TRBJ2-6	NA	TRBV4-3	CASSQGQVSGANVLTF	TGCGCCAGCAGCCAAGGGCAGGTCTCTGGGGCCAACGTCCTGACTTTC
few	TRBJ2-3	NA	TRBV18	CASSPNQGSTDTQYF	TGTGCCAGCTCACCCAACCAGGGGAGCACAGATACGCAGTATTTT
NA	TRBJ1-2	NA	TRBV10-1	CASSESGAMRYTF	TGCGCCAGCAGTGAGTCAGGGGCGATGCGATACACCTTC
few	TRBJ2-3	NA	TRBV20-1	CSAIIGGTQYF	TGCAGTGCAATTATCGGAGGTACGCAGTATTTT
NA	TRBJ2-2	NA	TRBV5-6	CASSLTLAGELFF	TGTGCCAGCAGCTTAACATTGGCCGGGGAGCTGTTTTTT
NA	TRBJ2-5	TRBD2	TRBV6-5	CASSYEAGEHQETQYF	TGTGCCAGCAGTTATGAGGCGGGGGAGCACCAAGAGACCCAGTACTTC
once	TRBJ2-7	NA	TRBV7-2	CASSLKPSYEQYF	TGTGCCAGCAGCTTAAAGCCCTCCTACGAGCAGTACTTC
NA	TRBJ2-2	TRBD1	TRBV5-4	CASSSTQGMDGELFF	TGTGCCAGCAGCTCAACACAGGGGATGGACGGGGAGCTGTTTTTT
NA	TRBJ1-4	NA	TRBV7-2	CASSGRRFEKLFF	TGTGCCAGCAGCGGGAGACGGTTTGAAAAACTGTTTTTT
NA	TRBJ2-7	TRBD1	TRBV2	CASSGGGQLSYEQYF	TGTGCCAGCAGTGGAGGGGGACAGCTCTCCTACGAGCAGTACTTC
NA	TRBJ1-5	NA	TRBV5-1	CASSPDFSNQPQHF	TGCGCCAGCAGCCCGGACTTTAGCAATCAGCCCCAGCATTTT
NA	TRBJ1-2	NA	TRBV29-1	CSVEVVDSGYGYTF	TGCAGCGTTGAAGTGGTCGACAGTGGCTATGGCTACACCTTC
NA	TRBJ2-3	NA	TRBV7-6	CASSLGRNTQYF	TGTGCCAGCAGCTTAGGGAGAAATACGCAGTATTTT
NA	TRBJ2-7	NA	TRBV5-4	CASKVQGKGVQYF	TGTGCCAGCAAGGTCCAGGGTAAGGGTGTGCAGTACTTC
few	TRBJ1-4	NA	TRBV28	CASHSAGGLEKLFF	TGTGCCAGTCATTCGGCGGGGGGGTTAGAAAAACTGTTTTTT
NA	TRBJ2-1	TRBD2	TRBV11-2	CASTREGRYNEQFF	TGTGCCAGCACTCGGGAGGGCCGTTACAATGAGCAGTTCTTC
NA	TRBJ1-1	NA	TRBV2	CASSPLTVDTEAFF	TGTGCCAGCAGCCCTTTAACGGTAGATACTGAAGCTTTCTTT
NA	TRBJ1-3	NA	TRBV9	CASSPYSGNTIYF	TGTGCCAGCAGCCCCTACTCTGGAAACACCATATATTTT
NA	TRBJ2-7	TRBD1	TRBV30	CAWTPGQGYEQYF	TGTGCCTGGACGCCGGGACAGGGTTACGAGCAGTACTTC
once	TRBJ2-7	NA	TRBV5-1	CASSLDGPYEQYF	TGCGCCAGCAGCTTGGACGGTCCCTACGAGCAGTACTTC
NA	TRBJ2-2	NA	TRBV4-2	CASSQEGLSRNTGELFF	TGTGCCAGCAGCCAAGAAGGACTGAGCCGTAACACCGGGGAGCTGTTTTTT
NA	TRBJ2-1	NA	TRBV6-6	CASSSGTGEQFF	TGTGCCAGCAGTTCGGGGACTGGGGAGCAGTTCTTC
NA	TRBJ2-7	NA	TRBV7-9	CASSSDGAYEQYF	TGTGCCAGCAGCTCGGACGGGGCCTACGAGCAGTACTTC
NA	TRBJ2-5	TRBD2	TRBV29-1	CSAGTSTVGETQYF	TGCAGCGCCGGGACTAGCACAGTCGGCGAGACCCAGTACTTC
NA	TRBJ1-1	NA	TRBV25-1	CASSANFLVTEAFF	TGTGCCAGCAGTGCAAACTTCTTAGTCACTGAAGCTTTCTTT
once	TRBJ1-1	TRBD1	TRBV25-1	CASSEDRGSFF	TGTGCCAGCAGTGAAGACAGGGGCTCTTTCTTT
NA	TRBJ2-5	TRBD1	TRBV10-2	CASSPKAGQGQETQYF	TGCGCCAGCAGTCCCAAGGCGGGACAGGGCCAAGAGACCCAGTACTTC
NA	TRBJ2-3	NA	TRBV7-8	CASSFRIIQKDTQYF	TGTGCCAGCAGCTTTCGAATAATACAGAAAGATACGCAGTATTTT
NA	TRBJ2-7	TRBD1	TRBV5-1	CASSLERGLGEQYF	TGCGCCAGCAGCCTGGAAAGGGGGCTGGGGGAGCAGTACTTC
NA	TRBJ1-5	NA	TRBV2	CASSEALGRGNQPQHF	TGTGCCAGCAGTGAAGCGCTTGGCAGAGGGAATCAGCCCCAGCATTTT
NA	TRBJ2-2	NA	TRBV7-3	CASSFKAPGQSKGTGELFF	TGTGCCAGCAGCTTTAAAGCCCCGGGACAATCTAAAGGGACCGGGGAGCTGTTTTTT
NA	TRBJ2-7	TRBD2	TRBV5-1	CASSSPKGTISYEQYF	TGCGCCAGCAGCTCTCCAAAGGGGACTATCTCCTACGAGCAGTACTTC
NA	TRBJ1-4	NA	TRBV30	CAWSRLGANEKLFF	TGTGCCTGGAGTAGGTTAGGGGCGAATGAAAAACTGTTTTTT
NA	TRBJ1-1	TRBD1	TRBV10-3	CAISEGTGVVAFF	TGTGCCATCAGTGAAGGGACAGGGGTGGTAGCTTTCTTT
NA	TRBJ2-3	NA	TRBV19	CASRGLGTDTQYF	TGTGCCAGTAGGGGACTGGGCACAGATACGCAGTATTTT
NA	TRBJ1-2	TRBD1	TRBV18	CASSPGGQGGGYTF	TGTGCCAGCTCACCAGGGGGACAGGGCGGTGGCTACACCTTC
NA	TRBJ2-2	TRBD2	TRBV7-2	CASSFGLAGGTGELFF	TGTGCCAGCAGCTTTGGGCTAGCGGGGGGTACCGGGGAGCTGTTTTTT
NA	TRBJ2-6	NA	TRBV5-1	CASSFNRGGTGANVLTF	TGCGCCAGCAGCTTTAACCGGGGAGGTACTGGGGCCAACGTCCTGACTTTC
NA	TRBJ1-2	TRBD1	TRBV4-2	CASSLTSRDRDLFNYGYTF	TGTGCCAGCAGCCTAACTTCCCGGGACAGGGATCTCTTTAACTATGGCTACACCTTC
NA	TRBJ2-7	NA	TRBV9	CASSVGWPSSYEQYF	TGTGCCAGCAGCGTAGGTTGGCCTAGCTCCTACGAGCAGTACTTC
NA	TRBJ2-1	TRBD2	TRBV27	CASSLQREGYNEQFF	TGTGCCAGCAGTTTACAGAGGGAGGGTTACAATGAGCAGTTCTTC
NA	TRBJ2-1	NA	TRBV27	CASRILGGPYNEQFF	TGTGCCAGCAGGATACTTGGAGGGCCCTACAATGAGCAGTTCTTC
NA	TRBJ2-2	TRBD2	TRBV11-2	CASSNGLAEPKSGELFF	TGTGCCAGCAGCAACGGACTAGCGGAGCCAAAGTCCGGGGAGCTGTTTTTT
NA	TRBJ2-3	NA	TRBV5-1	CASSFQEADTQYF	TGCGCCAGCAGCTTTCAGGAGGCGGATACGCAGTATTTT
few	TRBJ2-1	TRBD2	TRBV9	CASSVMGQLAGGYNEQFF	TGTGCCAGCAGCGTAATGGGCCAACTAGCGGGGGGTTACAATGAGCAGTTCTTC
few	TRBJ2-3	TRBD1	TRBV30	CAWNPGQSTDTQYF	TGTGCCTGGAATCCGGGACAGAGCACAGATACGCAGTATTTT
NA	TRBJ2-3	NA	TRBV7-9	CASSFRGASTDTQYF	TGTGCCAGCAGCTTCAGAGGCGCCAGCACAGATACGCAGTATTTT